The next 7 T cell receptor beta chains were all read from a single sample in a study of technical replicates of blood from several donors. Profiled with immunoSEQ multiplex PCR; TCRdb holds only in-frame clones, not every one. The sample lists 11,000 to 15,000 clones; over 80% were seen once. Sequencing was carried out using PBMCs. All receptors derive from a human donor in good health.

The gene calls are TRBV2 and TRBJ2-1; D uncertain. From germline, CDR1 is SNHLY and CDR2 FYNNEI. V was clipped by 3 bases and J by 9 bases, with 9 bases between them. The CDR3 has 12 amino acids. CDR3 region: CASSEGFVEQFF. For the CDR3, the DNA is TGTGCCAGCAGTGAGGGCTTCGTTGAGCAGTTCTTC.

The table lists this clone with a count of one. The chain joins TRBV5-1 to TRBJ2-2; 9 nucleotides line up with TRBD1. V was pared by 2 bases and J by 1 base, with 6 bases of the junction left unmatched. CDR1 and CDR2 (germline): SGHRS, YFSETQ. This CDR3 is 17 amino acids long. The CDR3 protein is CASSLANRGRNTGELFF. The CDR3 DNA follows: TGCGCCAGCAGCTTAGCAAACAGGGGGCGGAACACCGGGGAGCTGTTTTTT.

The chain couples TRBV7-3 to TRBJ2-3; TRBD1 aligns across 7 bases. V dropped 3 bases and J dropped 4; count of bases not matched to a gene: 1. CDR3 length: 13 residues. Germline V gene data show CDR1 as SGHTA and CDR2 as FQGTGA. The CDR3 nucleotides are TGTGCCAGCAGCTTGACAGGGCCAGATACGCAGTATTTT. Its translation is CASSLTGPDTQYF. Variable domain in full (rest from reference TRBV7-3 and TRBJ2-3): GAGVSQTPSNKVTEKGKYVELRCDPISGHTALYWYRQSLGQGPEFLIYFQGTGAADDSGLPNDRFFAVRPEGSVSTLKIQRTERGDSAVYLCASSLTGPDTQYFGPGTRLTVL.

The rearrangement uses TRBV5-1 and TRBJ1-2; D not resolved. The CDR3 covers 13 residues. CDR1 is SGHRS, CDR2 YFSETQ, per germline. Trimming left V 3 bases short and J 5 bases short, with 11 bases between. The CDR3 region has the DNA TGCGCCAGCAGCTCCGGGGAACGATATGGCTACACCTTC. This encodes CASSSGERYGYTF.

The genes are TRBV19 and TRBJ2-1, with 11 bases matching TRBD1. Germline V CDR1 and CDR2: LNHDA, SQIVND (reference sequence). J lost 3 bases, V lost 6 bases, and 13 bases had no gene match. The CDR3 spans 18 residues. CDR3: CASSLGQGAFRLYNEQFF. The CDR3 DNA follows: TGTGCCAGTAGCCTTGGACAGGGGGCCTTCCGACTCTACAATGAGCAGTTCTTC.

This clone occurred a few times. In nucleotides, the CDR3 is TGTGCCAGCAGCTTAGAATCTGCCCAGGGAGGCTACACCTTC. Encoded protein: CASSLESAQGGYTF. The V call is TRBV7-9, the J call TRBJ1-2; TRBD1 might be the D (5 bases). The CDR3 length is 14 residues. The germline V and J ends were trimmed by 1 base and 8 bases, with 14 bases remaining between them. Germline V gives CDR1 SEHNR, CDR2 FQNEAQ (reference sequence). The variable domain in full, completed from reference TRBV7-9 and TRBJ1-2, reads DTGVSQNPRHKITKRGQNVTFRCDPISEHNRLYWYRQTLGQGPEFLTYFQNEAQLEKSRLLSDRFSAERPKGSFSTLEIQRTEQGDSAMYLCASSLESAQGGYTFGSGTRLTVV.

CDR3 DNA sequence: TGTGCCAGCAGTGCGGCAGGGGTGAACACTGAAGCTTTCTTT. This encodes CASSAAGVNTEAFF. The chain has TRBV2 and TRBJ1-1, with D perhaps TRBD1 (6 bases). Germline V gene data show CDR1 as SNHLY and CDR2 as FYNNEI. Trimming shortened V by 4 bases and J by 0 bases, and 9 bases separated the two germline ends. This CDR3 is 14 amino acids long.